This T cell receptor (beta chain) was obtained from a study of cytomegalovirus exposure and HLA in healthy donors. This clone has a single count. The CDR3 runs 16 residues. Unmatched junction bases numbered 4, after V lost 1 base and J lost 6 bases. CDR1 and CDR2 (germline): LNHDA, SQIVND (reference sequence). PCR employed 60 Vbeta and 13 Jbeta primers. Some clones are missing from TCRdb's copy, which holds only in-frame ones; the method was immunoSEQ multiplex PCR. The table lists about 170,000 clones, around three quarters of them singletons. The chain recombines TRBV19 with TRBJ2-2, with TRBD2 matching over 11 bases. Source material: PBMCs. The TCR comes from a man aged 40-55 years in good health and CMV-seropositive. The CDR3 DNA is TGTGCCAGTAGTATAGGGGGGACTAGCGGTTCCGGGGAGCTGTTTTTT. Translating it yields CASSIGGTSGSGELFF.